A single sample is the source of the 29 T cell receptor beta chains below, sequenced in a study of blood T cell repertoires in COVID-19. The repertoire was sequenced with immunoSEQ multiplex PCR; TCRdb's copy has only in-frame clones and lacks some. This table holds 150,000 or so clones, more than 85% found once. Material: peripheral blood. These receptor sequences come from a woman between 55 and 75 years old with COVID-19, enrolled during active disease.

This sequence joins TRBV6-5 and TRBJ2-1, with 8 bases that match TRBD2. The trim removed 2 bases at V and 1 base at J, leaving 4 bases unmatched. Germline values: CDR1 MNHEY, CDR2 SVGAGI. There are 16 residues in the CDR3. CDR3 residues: CASSYQLAASYNEQFF. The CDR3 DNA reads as TGTGCCAGCAGTTACCAACTAGCGGCTTCCTACAATGAGCAGTTCTTC.

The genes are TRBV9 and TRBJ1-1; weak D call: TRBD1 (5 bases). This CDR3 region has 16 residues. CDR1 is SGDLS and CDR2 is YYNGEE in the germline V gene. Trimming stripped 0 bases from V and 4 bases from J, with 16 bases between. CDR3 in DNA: TGTGCCAGCAGCGTAGGGTTTTTGGGGAGGGGCACTGAAGCTTTCTTT. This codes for CASSVGFLGRGTEAFF.

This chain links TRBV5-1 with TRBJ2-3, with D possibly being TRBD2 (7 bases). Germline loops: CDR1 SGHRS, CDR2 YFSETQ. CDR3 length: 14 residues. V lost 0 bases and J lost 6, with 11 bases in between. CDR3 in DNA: TGCGCCAGCAGCTTGGTACGGGGGGCGGATACGCAGTATTTT. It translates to CASSLVRGADTQYF.

CDR3 residues: CASRVGTAYNEQFF. The DNA for the CDR3 is TGTGCCAGCAGAGTGGGGACAGCCTACAATGAGCAGTTCTTC. The chain carries TRBV5-6 and TRBJ2-1, with 7 bases identical to TRBD1. CDR3 size: 14 residues. Germline V gene lookup returns CDR1 SGHDT and CDR2 YYEEEE. J was trimmed by 2 bases and V by 5 bases; bases with no gene match: 4.

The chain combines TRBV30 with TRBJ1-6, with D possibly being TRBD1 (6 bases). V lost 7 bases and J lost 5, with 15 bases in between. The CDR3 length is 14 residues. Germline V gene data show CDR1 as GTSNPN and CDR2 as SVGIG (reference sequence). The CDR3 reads CAFRGGHNNSPLHF. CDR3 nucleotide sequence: TGTGCCTTCCGGGGGGGACACAATAATTCACCCCTCCACTTT.

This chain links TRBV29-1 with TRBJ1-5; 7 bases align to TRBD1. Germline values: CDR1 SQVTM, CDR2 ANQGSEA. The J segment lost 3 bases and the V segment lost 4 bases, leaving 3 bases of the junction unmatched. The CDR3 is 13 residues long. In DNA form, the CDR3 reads TGCAGCGTTGCCACAGGGGTCAATCAGCCCCAGCATTTT. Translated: CSVATGVNQPQHF. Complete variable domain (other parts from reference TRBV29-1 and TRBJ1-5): SAVISQKPSRDICQRGTSLTIQCQVDSQVTMMFWYRQQPGQSLTLIATANQGSEATYESGFVIDKFPISRPNLTFSTLTVSNMSPEDSSIYLCSVATGVNQPQHFGDGTRLSIL.

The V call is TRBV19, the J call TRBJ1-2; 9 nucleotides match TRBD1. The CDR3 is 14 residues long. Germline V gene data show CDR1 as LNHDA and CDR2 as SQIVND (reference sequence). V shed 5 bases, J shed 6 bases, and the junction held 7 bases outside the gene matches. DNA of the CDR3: TGTGCCAGTAGTCGGACAGGGGTCAATCATGGCTACACCTTC. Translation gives CASSRTGVNHGYTF. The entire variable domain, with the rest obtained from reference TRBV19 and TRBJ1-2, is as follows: DGGITQSPKYLFRKEGQNVTLSCEQNLNHDAMYWYRQDPGQGLRLIYYSQIVNDFQKGDIAEGYSVSREKKESFPLTVTSAQKNPTAFYLCASSRTGVNHGYTFGSGTRLTVV.

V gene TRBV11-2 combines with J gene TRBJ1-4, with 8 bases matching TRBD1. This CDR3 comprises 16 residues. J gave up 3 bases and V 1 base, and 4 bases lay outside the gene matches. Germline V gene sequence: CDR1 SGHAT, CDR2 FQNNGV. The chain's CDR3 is CASSLVGDRSNEKLFF. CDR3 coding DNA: TGTGCCAGCAGCTTAGTTGGGGACAGGTCTAATGAAAAACTGTTTTTT.

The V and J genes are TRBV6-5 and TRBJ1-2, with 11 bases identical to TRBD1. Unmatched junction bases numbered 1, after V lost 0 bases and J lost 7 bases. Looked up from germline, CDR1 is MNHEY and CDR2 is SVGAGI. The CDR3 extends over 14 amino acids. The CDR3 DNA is TGTGCCAGCAGTTACTCGGGACAGGGGGGTGGCTACACCTTC. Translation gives CASSYSGQGGGYTF.

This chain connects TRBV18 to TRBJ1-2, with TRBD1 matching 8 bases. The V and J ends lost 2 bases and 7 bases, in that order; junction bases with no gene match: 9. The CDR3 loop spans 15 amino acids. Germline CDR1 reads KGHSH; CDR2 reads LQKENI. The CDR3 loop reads CASSPTGTGIPGYTF. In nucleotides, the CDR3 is TGTGCCAGCTCACCAACCGGGACAGGAATACCTGGCTACACCTTC.

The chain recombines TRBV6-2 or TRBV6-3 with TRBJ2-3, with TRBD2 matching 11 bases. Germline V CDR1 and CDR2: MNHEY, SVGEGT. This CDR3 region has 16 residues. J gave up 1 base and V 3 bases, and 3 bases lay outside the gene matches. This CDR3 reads CASSYSLAGGTDTQYF. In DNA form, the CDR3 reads TGTGCCAGCAGTTATTCACTAGCGGGGGGCACAGATACGCAGTATTTT.

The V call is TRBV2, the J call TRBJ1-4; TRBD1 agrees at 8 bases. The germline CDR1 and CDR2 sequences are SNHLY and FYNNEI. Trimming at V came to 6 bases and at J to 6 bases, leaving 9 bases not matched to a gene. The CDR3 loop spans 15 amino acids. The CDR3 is CASREGTGLDEKLFF. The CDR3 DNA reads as TGTGCCAGCAGAGAGGGGACAGGCCTCGATGAAAAACTGTTTTTT.

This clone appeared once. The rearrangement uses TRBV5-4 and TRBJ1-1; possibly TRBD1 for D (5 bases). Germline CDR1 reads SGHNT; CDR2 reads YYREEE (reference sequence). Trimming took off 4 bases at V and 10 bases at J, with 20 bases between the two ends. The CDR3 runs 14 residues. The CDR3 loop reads CASSIGRDPITAFF. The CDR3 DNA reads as TGTGCCAGCAGCATTGGGAGGGACCCCATTACAGCTTTCTTT.

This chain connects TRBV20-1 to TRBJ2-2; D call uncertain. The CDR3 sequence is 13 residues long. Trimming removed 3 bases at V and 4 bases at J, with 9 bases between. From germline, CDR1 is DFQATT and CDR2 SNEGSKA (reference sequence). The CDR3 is CSASSHTTGELFF. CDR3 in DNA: TGCAGTGCTAGTAGTCACACCACCGGGGAGCTGTTTTTT.

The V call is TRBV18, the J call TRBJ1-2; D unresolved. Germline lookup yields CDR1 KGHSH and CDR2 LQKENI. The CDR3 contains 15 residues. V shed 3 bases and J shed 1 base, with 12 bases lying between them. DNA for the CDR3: TGTGCCAGCTCACCCCACCGAGAGGTTAACTATGGCTACACCTTC. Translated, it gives CASSPHREVNYGYTF.

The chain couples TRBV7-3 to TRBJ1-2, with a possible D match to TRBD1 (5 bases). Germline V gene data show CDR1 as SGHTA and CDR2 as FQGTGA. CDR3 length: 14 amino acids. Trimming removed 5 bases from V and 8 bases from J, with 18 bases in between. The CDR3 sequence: CASSPGRTPGGYTF. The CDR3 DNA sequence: TGTGCCAGCAGCCCTGGACGAACCCCAGGGGGCTACACCTTC.

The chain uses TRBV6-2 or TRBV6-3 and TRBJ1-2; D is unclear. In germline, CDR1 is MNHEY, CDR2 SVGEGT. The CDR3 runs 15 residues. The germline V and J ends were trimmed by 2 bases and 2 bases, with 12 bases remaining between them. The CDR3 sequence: CASSYLVTSNYGYTF. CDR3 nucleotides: TGTGCCAGCAGTTACCTTGTTACATCGAACTATGGCTACACCTTC.

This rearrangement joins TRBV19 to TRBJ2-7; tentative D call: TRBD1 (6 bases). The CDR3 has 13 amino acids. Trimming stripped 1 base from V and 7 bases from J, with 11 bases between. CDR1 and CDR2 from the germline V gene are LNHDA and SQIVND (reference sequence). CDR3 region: CASSIGGQWEQYF. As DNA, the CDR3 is TGTGCCAGTAGTATAGGGGGACAATGGGAGCAGTACTTC.

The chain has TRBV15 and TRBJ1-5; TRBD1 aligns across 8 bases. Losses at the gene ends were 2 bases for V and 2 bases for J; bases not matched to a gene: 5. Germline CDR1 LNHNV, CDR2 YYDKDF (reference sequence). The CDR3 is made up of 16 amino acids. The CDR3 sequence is CATSRPQGAGNQPQHF. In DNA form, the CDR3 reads TGTGCCACCAGCAGACCCCAGGGGGCAGGCAATCAGCCCCAGCATTTT.

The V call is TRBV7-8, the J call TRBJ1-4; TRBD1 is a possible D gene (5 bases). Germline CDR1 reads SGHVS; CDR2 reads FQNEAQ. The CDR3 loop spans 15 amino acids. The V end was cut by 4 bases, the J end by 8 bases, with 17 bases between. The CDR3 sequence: CASSSPGKVDEKLFF. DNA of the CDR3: TGTGCCAGCAGCTCTCCAGGGAAGGTTGACGAAAAACTGTTTTTT. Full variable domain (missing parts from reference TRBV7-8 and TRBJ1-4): GAGVSQSPRYKVAKRGQDVALRCDPISGHVSLFWYQQALGQGPEFLTYFQNEAQLDKSGLPSDRFFAERPEGSVSTLKIQRTQQEDSAVYLCASSSPGKVDEKLFFGSGTQLSVL.

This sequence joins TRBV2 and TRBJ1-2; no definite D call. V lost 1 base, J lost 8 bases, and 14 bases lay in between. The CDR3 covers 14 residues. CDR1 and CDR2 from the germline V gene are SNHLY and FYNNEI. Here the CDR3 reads CASSEVSHSGGYTF. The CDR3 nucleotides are TGTGCCAGCAGTGAAGTCTCCCATAGCGGGGGCTACACCTTC. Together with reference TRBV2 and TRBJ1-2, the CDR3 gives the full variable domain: EPEVTQTPSHQVTQMGQEVILRCVPISNHLYFYWYRQILGQKVEFLVSFYNNEISEKSEIFDDQFSVERPDGSNFTLKIRSTKLEDSAMYFCASSEVSHSGGYTFGSGTRLTVV.

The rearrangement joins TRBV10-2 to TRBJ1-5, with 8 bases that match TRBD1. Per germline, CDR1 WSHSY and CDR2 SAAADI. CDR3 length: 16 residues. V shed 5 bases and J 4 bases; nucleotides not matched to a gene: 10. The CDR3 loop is CASSRAGGLLNQPQHF. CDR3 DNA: TGCGCCAGCAGTAGGGCAGGGGGCCTCCTTAATCAGCCCCAGCATTTT.

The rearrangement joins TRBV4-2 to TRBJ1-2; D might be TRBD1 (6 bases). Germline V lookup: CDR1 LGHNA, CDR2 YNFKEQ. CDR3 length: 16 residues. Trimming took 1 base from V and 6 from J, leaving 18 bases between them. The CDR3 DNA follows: TGTGCCAGCAGCCAAGCGTTACGTCGGGGGGCGGATGGCTACACCTTC. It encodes CASSQALRRGADGYTF.

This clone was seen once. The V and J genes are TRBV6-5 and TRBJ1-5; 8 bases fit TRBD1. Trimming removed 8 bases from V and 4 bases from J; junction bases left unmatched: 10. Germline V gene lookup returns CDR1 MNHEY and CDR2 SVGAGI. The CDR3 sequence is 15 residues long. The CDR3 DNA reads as TGTGCCAGCTCAGACTGGACAGGGAATAATCAGCCCCAGCATTTT. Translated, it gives CASSDWTGNNQPQHF.

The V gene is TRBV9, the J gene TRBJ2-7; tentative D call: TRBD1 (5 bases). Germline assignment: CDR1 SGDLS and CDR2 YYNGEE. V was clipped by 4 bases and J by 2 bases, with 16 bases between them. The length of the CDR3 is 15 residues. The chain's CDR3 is CASSSFSGATYEQYF. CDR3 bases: TGTGCCAGCAGCTCATTTAGTGGGGCCACCTACGAGCAGTACTTC.

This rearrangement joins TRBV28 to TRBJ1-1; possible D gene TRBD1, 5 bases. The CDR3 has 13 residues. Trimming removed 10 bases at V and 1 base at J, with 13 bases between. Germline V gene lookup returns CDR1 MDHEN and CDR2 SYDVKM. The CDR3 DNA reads TGTGCCACCAGATCCCAGGGGAACACTGAAGCTTTCTTT. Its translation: CATRSQGNTEAFF.

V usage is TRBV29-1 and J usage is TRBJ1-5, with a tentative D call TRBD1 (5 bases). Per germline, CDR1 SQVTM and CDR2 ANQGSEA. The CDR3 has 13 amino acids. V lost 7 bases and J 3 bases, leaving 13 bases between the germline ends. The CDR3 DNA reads TGCAGCGCTGACCAGGGCGCCAATCAGCCCCAGCATTTT. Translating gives CSADQGANQPQHF.

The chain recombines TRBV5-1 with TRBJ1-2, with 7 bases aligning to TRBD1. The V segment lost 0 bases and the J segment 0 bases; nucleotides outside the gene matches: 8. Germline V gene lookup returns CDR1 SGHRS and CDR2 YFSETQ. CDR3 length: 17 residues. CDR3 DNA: TGCGCCAGCAGCTTGGACCCGGGACAGCAAGCTAACTATGGCTACACCTTC. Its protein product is CASSLDPGQQANYGYTF. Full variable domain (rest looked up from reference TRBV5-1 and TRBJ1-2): KAGVTQTPRYLIKTRGQQVTLSCSPISGHRSVSWYQQTPGQGLQFLFEYFSETQRNKGNFPGRFSGRQFSNSRSEMNVSTLELGDSALYLCASSLDPGQQANYGYTFGSGTRLTVV.

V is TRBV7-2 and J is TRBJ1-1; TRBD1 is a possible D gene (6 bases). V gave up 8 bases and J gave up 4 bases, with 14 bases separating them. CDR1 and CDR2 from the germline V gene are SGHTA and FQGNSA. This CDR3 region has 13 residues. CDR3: CASFNREGTEAFF. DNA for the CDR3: TGTGCCAGCTTTAACAGGGAAGGCACTGAAGCTTTCTTT. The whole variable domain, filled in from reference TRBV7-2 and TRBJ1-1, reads GAGVSQSPSNKVTEKGKDVELRCDPISGHTALYWYRQSLGQGLEFLIYFQGNSAPDKSGLPSDRFSAERTGGSVSTLTIQRTQQEDSAVYLCASFNREGTEAFFGQGTRLTVV.